The entry that follows covers one T cell receptor (beta chain) sequence. This specimen belongs to a study of blood T cell repertoires in COVID-19. Germline lookup yields CDR1 SGHDN and CDR2 FVKESK. V was shortened by 5 bases and J by 8 bases, with 13 bases between the two germline ends. The CDR3 is 14 residues long. TCRdb's table, derived via immunoSEQ multiplex PCR, lists solely in-frame clones and lacks some. The table includes over 75,000 clones, approximately 90% detected once. The sequence derives from a human donor with COVID-19, enrolled during active disease. The donor label of this sample is uncertain. The gene calls are TRBV14 and TRBJ1-6; D may be TRBD1 (6 bases). Sequencing was done on a sample of peripheral blood. The CDR3 nucleotides are TGTGCCAGCAGCTCCCGGGACACATATTCACCCCTCCACTTT. Protein product: CASSSRDTYSPLHF.